This T cell receptor beta chain was captured in a study of beta chain features in type 1 diabetes. Trimming left V 6 bases short and J 5 bases short, with 13 bases between. The V gene's germline CDR1 is MDHEN and CDR2 SYDVKM. The CDR3 length is 13 residues. Of the isolated RNA, all was reverse transcribed, and so the sequenced material was expressed TCRB transcripts. The protocol was immunoSEQ multiplex PCR, while the TCRdb copy is restricted to in-frame clones and leaves out a portion. The table records 330,000 or so clones, around 13% of them present only once. Input material: central memory CD4+ T cells from blood. This sequence originates from a man aged 25-45 years in good health. The gene calls are TRBV28 and TRBJ1-1, with D perhaps TRBD1 (6 bases). CDR3 protein: CASRQGSRTEAFF. The CDR3 coding sequence is TGTGCCAGCAGGCAGGGGTCCCGGACTGAAGCTTTCTTT.